What follows are 29 T cell receptor beta chains derived from one specimen sequenced in a study of T cell changes during pregnancy in multiple sclerosis. Sequenced by immunoSEQ multiplex PCR; TCRdb stores in-frame clones only, minus some. This repertoire shows tens of thousands of clones, 88% found once; its top ten account for less than 3.5%. The specimen was peripheral blood, collected before pregnancy. The receptors originated from a female donor with multiple sclerosis, enrolled in a pregnancy study.

The chain recombines TRBV11-3 with TRBJ2-3; D gene unclear. V lost 1 base and J 1 base, leaving 21 bases between the germline ends. CDR1 SGHNT and CDR2 YENEEA come from the germline V gene. The length of the CDR3 is 19 residues. CDR3 loop: CASSLGIGYWPRCTDTQYF. The CDR3, as DNA: TGTGCCAGCAGCTTAGGAATCGGATATTGGCCGCGGTGCACAGATACGCAGTATTTT.

This chain links TRBV30 with TRBJ1-5; D remains unclear. The germline V gene has CDR1 GTSNPN and CDR2 SVGIG (reference sequence). V was cut by 3 bases and J by 4 bases, with 10 bases left in between. This CDR3 has 13 amino acids. The CDR3 nucleotides read TGTGCCTGGAGCGCCGCGAGGAATCAGCCCCAGCATTTT. Its translation: CAWSAARNQPQHF. The whole variable domain, filled in from reference TRBV30 and TRBJ1-5, reads SQTIHQWPATLVQPVGSPLSLECTVEGTSNPNLYWYRQAAGRGLQLLFYSVGIGQISSEVPQNLSASRPQDRQFILSSKKLLLSDSGFYLCAWSAARNQPQHFGDGTRLSIL.

The chain employs TRBV30 and TRBJ2-3; 8 nucleotides line up with TRBD2. Trimming at V came to 0 bases and at J to 2 bases, leaving 4 bases not matched to a gene. From germline, CDR1 is GTSNPN and CDR2 SVGIG (reference sequence). There are 15 residues in the CDR3. CDR3 amino acids: CAWSVRAGVTDTQYF. The CDR3 DNA follows: TGTGCCTGGAGTGTAAGAGCGGGGGTCACAGATACGCAGTATTTT.

The rearrangement links TRBV27 to TRBJ2-7, with 8 bases lining up with TRBD2. Trimming at V came to 7 bases and at J to 7 bases, leaving 21 bases not matched to a gene. Looked up from germline, CDR1 is MNHEY and CDR2 is SMNVEV (reference sequence). This CDR3 is 17 amino acids long. The CDR3, as DNA: TGTGCCAGCAAGCCCTACGGTATCGGGGGGGGCCCAGAAGAGCAGTACTTC. Translating gives CASKPYGIGGGPEEQYF.

This clone occurred once. V and J are TRBV19 and TRBJ2-7; 14 bases are shared with TRBD2. CDR1 LNHDA and CDR2 SQIVND come from the germline V gene (reference sequence). The CDR3 contains 16 residues. The trim removed 4 bases at V and 3 bases at J, leaving 5 bases unmatched. The CDR3 is CASSTGTSGSFYEQYF. The CDR3 nucleotides are TGTGCCAGTAGTACCGGGACTAGCGGGAGTTTCTACGAGCAGTACTTC.

The chain has TRBV18 and TRBJ1-5; weak D call: TRBD1 (5 bases). The CDR3 loop spans 15 amino acids. Trimming removed 3 bases at V and 5 bases at J, with 14 bases between. Germline values: CDR1 KGHSH, CDR2 LQKENI. CDR3 bases: TGTGCCAGCTCACCCCGGGTGGGGCGCGATCAGCCCCAGCATTTT. Its translation: CASSPRVGRDQPQHF.

This clone was detected once. This sequence joins TRBV7-2 and TRBJ1-5; D gene unclear. The CDR3 spans 15 residues. Trimming took 5 bases from V and 7 from J, leaving 18 bases between them. Germline V gene lookup returns CDR1 SGHTA and CDR2 FQGNSA. The CDR3 reads CASSPDIQVRQPQHF. CDR3 nucleotide sequence: TGTGCCAGCAGCCCCGACATTCAAGTGCGCCAGCCCCAGCATTTT.

This rearrangement joins TRBV5-6 to TRBJ2-1, with 10 bases aligning to TRBD2. Germline CDR1 SGHDT, CDR2 YYEEEE. The CDR3 is 16 residues long. Germline trimming cut 0 bases from V and 6 bases from J; bases unmatched to any gene: 6. The CDR3 spells CASSLVTSGFINEQFF. As DNA, the CDR3 is TGTGCCAGCAGCTTGGTGACTAGCGGGTTTATCAATGAGCAGTTCTTC. The variable domain in full, with the rest retrieved from reference TRBV5-6 and TRBJ2-1, is DAGVTQSPTHLIKTRGQQVTLRCSPKSGHDTVSWYQQALGQGPQFIFQYYEEEERQRGNFPDRFSGHQFPNYSSELNVNALLLGDSALYLCASSLVTSGFINEQFFGPGTRLTVL.

This chain uses TRBV7-2 with TRBJ2-7; 9 bases map to TRBD1. V gave up 2 bases and J gave up 2 bases; unmatched junction bases: 7. Germline CDR1 reads SGHTA; CDR2 reads FQGNSA. The CDR3 contains 16 residues. CDR3: CASSLSGQGLAYEQYF. The CDR3 coding sequence is TGTGCCAGCAGCTTATCGGGACAGGGTTTAGCCTACGAGCAGTACTTC.

This clone was recorded once. CDR3 bases: TGTGCCAGCAGCTGGACTAGCGGGATGACAGATACGCAGTATTTT. Protein: CASSWTSGMTDTQYF. The rearrangement links TRBV7-3 to TRBJ2-3, with 12 bases identical to TRBD2. Trimming at V came to 4 bases and at J to 3 bases, leaving 2 bases not matched to a gene. The CDR3 loop spans 15 amino acids. CDR1 and CDR2 from the germline V gene are SGHTA and FQGTGA.

This chain links TRBV19 with TRBJ2-1; TRBD2 matches 13 bases. The CDR3 runs 15 residues. Germline CDR1 is LNHDA and CDR2 is SQIVND (reference sequence). The V and J ends lost 5 bases and 6 bases, in that order; junction bases with no gene match: 4. The DNA for the CDR3 is TGTGCCAGTAGTGCGACTAGCGGGGGGCCCAATGAGCAGTTCTTC. Protein product: CASSATSGGPNEQFF.

This sequence joins TRBV6-5 and TRBJ1-5; D possibly corresponds to TRBD1 (5 bases). The CDR3 is 15 amino acids. Trimming left V 5 bases short and J 2 bases short, with 13 bases between. Germline V lookup: CDR1 MNHEY, CDR2 SVGAGI. The CDR3, as DNA: TGTGCCAGCAGTCCTCAGGGAATCGGCAATCAGCCCCAGCATTTT. This encodes CASSPQGIGNQPQHF.

Only one count was recorded for this clone. This chain uses TRBV5-6 with TRBJ2-5, with 8 bases identical to TRBD1. With V trimmed by 5 bases and J by 1 base, 7 bases remained unmatched. Per the germline V gene, CDR1 is SGHDT and CDR2 is YYEEEE. The CDR3 has 15 amino acids. CDR3 DNA sequence: TGTGCCAGCAGTACCATGACAGGGGCCCAAGAGACCCAGTACTTC. Protein sequence: CASSTMTGAQETQYF.

The chain couples TRBV5-1 to TRBJ2-1; 8 bases agree with TRBD1. The germline gives CDR1 SGHRS, CDR2 YFSETQ. V dropped 0 bases and J dropped 7; count of bases not matched to a gene: 3. The CDR3 totals 14 residues. CDR3 residues: CASSLARGLNEQFF. CDR3 sequence (DNA): TGCGCCAGCAGCTTGGCCAGGGGGCTAAATGAGCAGTTCTTC.

CDR3: CASSIGTSGRALSEQFF. Here the CDR3 DNA reads TGCGCCAGCAGCATTGGGACTAGCGGGAGGGCCTTGAGTGAGCAGTTCTTC. The chain is built from TRBV5-1 and TRBJ2-1; 16 bases map to TRBD2. The CDR3 sequence is 17 residues long. Per germline, CDR1 SGHRS and CDR2 YFSETQ. The V segment lost 4 bases and the J segment 9 bases; nucleotides outside the gene matches: 10.

J is TRBJ1-4 and V is TRBV2; 7 bases line up with TRBD1. Germline loops: CDR1 SNHLY, CDR2 FYNNEI. The CDR3 has 14 residues. Trimming cost V 6 bases and J 6 bases; bases outside gene matches: 7. CDR3 region: CASRTGTKDEKLFF. The CDR3 DNA follows: TGTGCCAGCAGGACAGGGACAAAGGATGAAAAACTGTTTTTT.

The DNA of the CDR3 is TGTGCCAGTAGCTCTAGCGGGAGCTCCTACGAGCAGTACTTC. Protein product: CASSSSGSSYEQYF. The chain links TRBV19 to TRBJ2-7; 10 nucleotides match TRBD2. There are 14 residues in the CDR3. V trimming: 6 bases; J trimming: 0 bases; junction bases outside the gene matches: 2. The germline gives CDR1 LNHDA, CDR2 SQIVND (reference sequence).

The chain links TRBV18 to TRBJ2-7; D might be TRBD2 (6 bases). The CDR3 runs 14 residues. Germline V gene lookup returns CDR1 KGHSH and CDR2 LQKENI. V gave up 0 bases and J gave up 3 bases, with 9 bases separating them. The CDR3 loop reads CASSPPAGYYEQYF. In DNA, the CDR3 is TGTGCCAGCTCACCACCCGCGGGATACTACGAGCAGTACTTC.

The genes are TRBV30 and TRBJ2-2, with 8 bases identical to TRBD2. V shed 8 bases, J shed 7 bases, and the junction held 18 bases outside the gene matches. The CDR3 runs 16 residues. Germline CDR1 reads GTSNPN; CDR2 reads SVGIG (reference sequence). In nucleotides, the CDR3 is TGTGCCCTTACGGGTGGCGGGGGGTCCCGTGTCGGGGAGCTGTTTTTT. Its protein product is CALTGGGGSRVGELFF.

The chain uses TRBV15 and TRBJ2-1; TRBD2 aligns across 8 bases. J was trimmed by 5 bases and V by 5 bases; bases with no gene match: 14. Germline V gene sequence: CDR1 LNHNV, CDR2 YYDKDF (reference sequence). The CDR3 is 17 residues long. CDR3 region: CATSSPLGGRNHNEQFF. CDR3 nucleotides: TGTGCCACCAGCTCCCCACTTGGCGGGAGGAACCACAATGAGCAGTTCTTC.

The genes are TRBV27 and TRBJ1-2; D gene unclear. CDR1 is MNHEY, CDR2 SMNVEV, per germline (reference sequence). CDR3 size: 14 residues. Trimming cost V 5 bases and J 4 bases, with 14 bases left between them. The DNA for the CDR3 is TGTGCCAGCAGTCCCCTGTCGAGTATCTATGGCTACACCTTC. Its protein product is CASSPLSSIYGYTF.

The chain employs TRBV5-1 and TRBJ2-5; maybe TRBD2 (6 bases). The length of the CDR3 is 14 residues. Deletions cut 4 bases from V and 2 bases from J, with 12 bases between. CDR1 SGHRS and CDR2 YFSETQ come from the germline V gene. The CDR3 spells CASSQGTGQETQYF. As DNA, the CDR3 is TGCGCCAGCAGCCAAGGGACTGGGCAAGAGACCCAGTACTTC.

The chain recombines TRBV2 with TRBJ2-1; TRBD1 aligns across 7 bases. J gave up 6 bases and V 6 bases, and 17 bases lay outside the gene matches. Germline values: CDR1 SNHLY, CDR2 FYNNEI. The CDR3 has 17 amino acids. In nucleotides, the CDR3 is TGTGCCAGCAGCACCAGAGACAGAGAGTACAGGGGCAATGAGCAGTTCTTC. This translates into CASSTRDREYRGNEQFF.

This sequence joins TRBV7-9 and TRBJ2-7, with 9 bases that match TRBD1. The CDR3 loop spans 15 amino acids. Trimming took 3 bases from V and 2 from J; bases not matched to a gene: 5. CDR1 is SEHNR and CDR2 is FQNEAQ in the germline V gene (reference sequence). The CDR3 loop reads CASSFGQGSTYEQYF. The CDR3 nucleotides read TGTGCCAGCAGCTTCGGACAGGGGTCTACCTACGAGCAGTACTTC.

The rearrangement joins TRBV27 to TRBJ2-7, with 13 bases matching TRBD2. The CDR3 has 15 amino acids. V shed 3 bases and J 6 bases; nucleotides not matched to a gene: 5. Germline CDR1 is MNHEY and CDR2 is SMNVEV (reference sequence). CDR3 protein: CASSFGLAGVSEQYF. In DNA, the CDR3 is TGTGCCAGCAGTTTCGGACTAGCGGGAGTCAGCGAGCAGTACTTC.

The chain combines TRBV5-1 with TRBJ2-3, with 11 bases aligning to TRBD2. Germline CDR1 SGHRS, CDR2 YFSETQ. V trimming: 4 bases; J trimming: 2 bases; junction bases outside the gene matches: 3. The CDR3 extends over 15 amino acids. The CDR3, as DNA: TGCGCCAGCAGCGGGGGACTAGCGGACACAGATACGCAGTATTTT. Translated: CASSGGLADTDTQYF.

The chain is built from TRBV5-1 and TRBJ2-7; TRBD2 is a possible D gene (5 bases). CDR1 is SGHRS, CDR2 YFSETQ, per germline. The CDR3 spans 14 residues. Trimming shortened V by 5 bases and J by 3 bases, and 15 bases separated the two germline ends. CDR3 coding DNA: TGCGCCAGCAGGCAAGCGCCCGGGGACTACGAGCAGTACTTC. Translated, it gives CASRQAPGDYEQYF.

The V and J genes are TRBV11-3 and TRBJ2-1; 7 nucleotides agree with TRBD2. This CDR3 is built from 15 residues. The germline CDR1 and CDR2 sequences are SGHNT and YENEEA. The ends lost 5 bases at V and 4 bases at J; junction bases unmatched: 8. The CDR3 DNA sequence: TGTGCCAGCAGCCCCACCCACGGGGGGTACAATGAGCAGTTCTTC. Encoded protein: CASSPTHGGYNEQFF.

This chain joins TRBV7-2 and TRBJ2-4; TRBD1 matches 8 bases. Losses at the gene ends were 5 bases for V and 6 bases for J; bases not matched to a gene: 12. The CDR3 covers 16 residues. Germline lookup yields CDR1 SGHTA and CDR2 FQGNSA. The chain's CDR3 is CASSLSSGGRGNIQYF. The CDR3 bases are TGTGCCAGCAGCCTTTCCTCAGGGGGCAGGGGAAACATTCAGTACTTC.